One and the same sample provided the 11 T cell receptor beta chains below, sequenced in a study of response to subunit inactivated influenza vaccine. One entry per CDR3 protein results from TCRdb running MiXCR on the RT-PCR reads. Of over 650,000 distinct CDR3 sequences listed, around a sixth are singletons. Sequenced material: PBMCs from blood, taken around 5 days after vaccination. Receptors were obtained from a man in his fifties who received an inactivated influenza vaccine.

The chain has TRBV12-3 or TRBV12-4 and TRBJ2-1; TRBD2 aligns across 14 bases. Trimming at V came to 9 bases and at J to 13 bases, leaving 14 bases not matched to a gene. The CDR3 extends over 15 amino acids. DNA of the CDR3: TGTGCCAGTAGTCCCGGGACTAGCGGGAGTTTTGTACAGTTCTTC. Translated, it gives CASSPGTSGSFVQFF.

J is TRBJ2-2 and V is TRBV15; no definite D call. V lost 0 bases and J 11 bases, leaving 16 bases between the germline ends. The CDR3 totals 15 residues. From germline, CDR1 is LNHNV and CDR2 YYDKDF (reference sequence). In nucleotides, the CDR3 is TGTGCCACCAGCAGAGACGGCAGGCGAAGCGTTGAGCTGTTTTTT. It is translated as CATSRDGRRSVELFF.

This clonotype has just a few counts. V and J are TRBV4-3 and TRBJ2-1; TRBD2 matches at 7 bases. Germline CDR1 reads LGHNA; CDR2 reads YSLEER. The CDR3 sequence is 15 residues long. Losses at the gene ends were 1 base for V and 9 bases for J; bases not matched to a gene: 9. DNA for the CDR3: TGCGCCAGCAGCCAAGTATTCCTTTGGACTAGTGAGCAGTTCTTC. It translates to CASSQVFLWTSEQFF.

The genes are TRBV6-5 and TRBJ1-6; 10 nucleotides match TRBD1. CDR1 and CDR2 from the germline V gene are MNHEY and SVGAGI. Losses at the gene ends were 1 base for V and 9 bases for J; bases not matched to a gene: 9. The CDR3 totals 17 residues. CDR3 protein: CASSYFPPGQGISPLHF. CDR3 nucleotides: TGTGCCAGCAGTTACTTTCCTCCGGGACAGGGGATTTCACCCCTCCACTTT.

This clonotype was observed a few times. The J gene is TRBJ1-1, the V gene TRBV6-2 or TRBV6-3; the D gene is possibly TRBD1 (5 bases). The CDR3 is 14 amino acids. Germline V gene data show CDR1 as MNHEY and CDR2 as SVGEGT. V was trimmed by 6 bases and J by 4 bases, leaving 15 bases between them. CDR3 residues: CASRSLGQATEAFF. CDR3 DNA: TGTGCCAGCAGGAGTCTGGGGCAGGCCACTGAAGCTTTCTTT.

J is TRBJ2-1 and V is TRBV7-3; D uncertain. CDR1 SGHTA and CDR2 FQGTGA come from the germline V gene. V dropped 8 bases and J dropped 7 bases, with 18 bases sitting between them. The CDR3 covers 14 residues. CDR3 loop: CASGRRHLGNEQFF. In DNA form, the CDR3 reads TGTGCCAGCGGAAGGAGACACCTTGGGAATGAGCAGTTCTTC.

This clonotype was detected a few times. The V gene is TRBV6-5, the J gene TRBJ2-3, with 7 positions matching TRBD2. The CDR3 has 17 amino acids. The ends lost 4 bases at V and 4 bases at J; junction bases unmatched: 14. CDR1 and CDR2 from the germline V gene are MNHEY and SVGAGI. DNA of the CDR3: TGTGCCAGCAGTTCCTATCCGGGACTAAAGGCCGCAGATACGCAGTATTTT. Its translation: CASSSYPGLKAADTQYF.

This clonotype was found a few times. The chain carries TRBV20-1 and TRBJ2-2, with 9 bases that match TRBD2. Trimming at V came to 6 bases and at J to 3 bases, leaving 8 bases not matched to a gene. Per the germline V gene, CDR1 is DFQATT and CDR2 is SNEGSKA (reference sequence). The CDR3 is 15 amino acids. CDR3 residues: CSATQTSGDTGELFF. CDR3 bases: TGCAGTGCCACACAGACTAGCGGAGACACCGGGGAGCTGTTTTTT.

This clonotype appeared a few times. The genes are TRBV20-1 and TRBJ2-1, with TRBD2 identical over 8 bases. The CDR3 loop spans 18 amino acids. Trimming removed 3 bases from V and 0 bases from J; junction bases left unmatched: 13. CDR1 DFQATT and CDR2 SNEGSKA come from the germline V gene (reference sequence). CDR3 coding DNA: TGCAGTGCTAGGGGGGAGCTAGCGGGTCCCCGCTCCTACAATGAGCAGTTCTTC. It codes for CSARGELAGPRSYNEQFF.

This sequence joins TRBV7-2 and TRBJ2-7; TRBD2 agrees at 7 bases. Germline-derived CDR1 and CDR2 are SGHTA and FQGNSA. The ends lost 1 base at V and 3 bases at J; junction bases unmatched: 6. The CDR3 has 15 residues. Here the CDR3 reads CASSLGPLAGYEQYF. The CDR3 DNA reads TGTGCCAGCAGCTTAGGCCCCTTAGCGGGCTACGAGCAGTACTTC.

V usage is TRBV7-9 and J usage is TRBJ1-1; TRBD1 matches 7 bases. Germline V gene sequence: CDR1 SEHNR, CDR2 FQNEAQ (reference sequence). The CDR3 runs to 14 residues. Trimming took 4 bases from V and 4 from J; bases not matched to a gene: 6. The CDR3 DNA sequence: TGTGCCAGCAGCTCCTTCAGGGGGAGCACTGAAGCTTTCTTT. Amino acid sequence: CASSSFRGSTEAFF.